This T cell receptor beta chain came from a study of molecular identifiers for immune sequencing clone quantification. Per the germline V gene, CDR1 is LGHDT and CDR2 is YNNKEL (reference sequence). Trimming took off 2 bases at V and 0 bases at J, with 17 bases between the two ends. This CDR3 has 17 residues. TCRdb fed the PCR reads into MiXCR, producing one record per CDR3 protein. Found here are 460,000 or so distinct CDR3 sequences, 20% to 25% of them singletons; the top ten hold about 0.84%. This clonotype was detected ten times or more. Its antigen is unidentified. Input for naive CD8 libraries was roughly 20,000 to 1,000,000 sorted cells; the RNA fraction used was 10%, 30% or 50%. General study points: Clones with over 20 RNA copies captured over 98% of effector molecules but under 1% of naive ones.

Material: naive CD8+ T cells from blood, with Jurkat cell RNA spiked in. Subset reported: FACS-sorted CD8+CD4-CCR7+CD45RA+ naive T cells. This receptor was identified in a human donor in good health. Some libraries in this study had Jurkat cell RNA spiked in. The V call is TRBV3-1, the J call TRBJ2-7, with D unresolved. The CDR3 reads CASSQQGPQVFSYEQYF. The CDR3 DNA sequence: TGTGCCAGCAGCCAACAAGGCCCGCAGGTGTTCTCCTACGAGCAGTACTTC.